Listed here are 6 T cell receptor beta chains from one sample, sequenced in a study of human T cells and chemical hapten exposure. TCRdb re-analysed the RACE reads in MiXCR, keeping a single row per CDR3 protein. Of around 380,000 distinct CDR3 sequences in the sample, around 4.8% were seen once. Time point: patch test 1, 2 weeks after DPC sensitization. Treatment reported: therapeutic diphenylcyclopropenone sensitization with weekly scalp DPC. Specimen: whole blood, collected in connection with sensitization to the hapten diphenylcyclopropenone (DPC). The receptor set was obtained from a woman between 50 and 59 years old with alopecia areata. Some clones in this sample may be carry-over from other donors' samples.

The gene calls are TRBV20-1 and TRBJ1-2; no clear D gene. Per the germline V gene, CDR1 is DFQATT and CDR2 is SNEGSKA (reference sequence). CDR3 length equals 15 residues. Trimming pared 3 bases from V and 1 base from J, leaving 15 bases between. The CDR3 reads CSARLDREHNYGYTF. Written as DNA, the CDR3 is TGCAGTGCTAGGTTGGACCGGGAGCATAACTATGGCTACACCTTC.

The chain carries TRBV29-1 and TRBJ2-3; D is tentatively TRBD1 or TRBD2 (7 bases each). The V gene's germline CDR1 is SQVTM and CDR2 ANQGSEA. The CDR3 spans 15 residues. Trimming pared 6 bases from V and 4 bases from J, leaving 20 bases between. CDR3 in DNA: TGCAGCGTACCGAGGCAGGGGGGGTCTGCAGATACGCAGTATTTT. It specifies CSVPRQGGSADTQYF.

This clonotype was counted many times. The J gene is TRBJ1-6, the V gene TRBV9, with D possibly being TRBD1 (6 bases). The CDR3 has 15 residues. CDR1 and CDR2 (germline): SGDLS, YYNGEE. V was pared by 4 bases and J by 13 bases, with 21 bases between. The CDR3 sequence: CASSSGGGTLEPLHF. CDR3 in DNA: TGTGCCAGCAGCTCAGGAGGGGGGACCCTGGAGCCCCTCCACTTT. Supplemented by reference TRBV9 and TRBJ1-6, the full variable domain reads DSGVTQTPKHLITATGQRVTLRCSPRSGDLSVYWYQQSLDQGLQFLIQYYNGEERAKGNILERFSAQQFPDLHSELNLSSLELGDSALYFCASSSGGGTLEPLHFGNGTRLTVT.

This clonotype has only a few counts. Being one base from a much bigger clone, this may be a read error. CDR3 in DNA: TGTGCCAGCAGTTTAATGGGGGGCGACGAGCAGTACTTC. This translates into CASSLMGGDEQYF. V gene TRBV28 combines with J gene TRBJ2-7; the D gene could be TRBD1 or TRBD2 (6 bases each). Between the trimmed V and J ends, which lost 2 bases and 5 bases, there was a span of 10 bases. This CDR3 has 13 residues. Germline assignment: CDR1 MDHEN and CDR2 SYDVKM. The variable domain in full, with the rest retrieved from reference TRBV28 and TRBJ2-7, is DVKVTQSSRYLVKRTGEKVFLECVQDMDHENMFWYRQDPGLGLRLIYFSYDVKMKEKGDIPEGYSVSREKKERFSLILESASTNQTSMYLCASSLMGGDEQYFGPGTRLTVT.

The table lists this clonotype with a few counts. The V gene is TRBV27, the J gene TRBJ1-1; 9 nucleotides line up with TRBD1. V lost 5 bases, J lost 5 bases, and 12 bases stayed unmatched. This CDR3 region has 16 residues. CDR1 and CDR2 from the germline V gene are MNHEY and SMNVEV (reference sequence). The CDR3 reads CASSLLGQGGRTEAFF. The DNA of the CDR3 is TGTGCCAGCAGTCTATTGGGACAGGGAGGAAGAACTGAAGCTTTCTTT.

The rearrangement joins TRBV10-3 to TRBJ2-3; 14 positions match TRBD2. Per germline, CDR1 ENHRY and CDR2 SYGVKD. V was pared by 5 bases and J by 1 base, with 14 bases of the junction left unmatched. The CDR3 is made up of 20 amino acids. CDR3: CAISNPGLAGGRYGTDTQYF. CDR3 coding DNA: TGTGCCATCAGTAACCCTGGACTAGCGGGAGGACGTTACGGCACAGATACGCAGTATTTT.